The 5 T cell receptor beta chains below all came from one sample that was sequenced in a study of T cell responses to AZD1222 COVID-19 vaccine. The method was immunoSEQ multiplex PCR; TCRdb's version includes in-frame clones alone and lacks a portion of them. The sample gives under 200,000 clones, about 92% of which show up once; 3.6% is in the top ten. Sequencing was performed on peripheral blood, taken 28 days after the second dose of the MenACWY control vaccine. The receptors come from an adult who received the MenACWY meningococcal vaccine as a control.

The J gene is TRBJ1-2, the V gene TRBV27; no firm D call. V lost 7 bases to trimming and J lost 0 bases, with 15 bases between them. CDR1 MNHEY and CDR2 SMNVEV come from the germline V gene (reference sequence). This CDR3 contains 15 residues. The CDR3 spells CASTIFGGANYGYTF. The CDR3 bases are TGTGCCAGCACCATATTCGGAGGAGCTAACTATGGCTACACCTTC.

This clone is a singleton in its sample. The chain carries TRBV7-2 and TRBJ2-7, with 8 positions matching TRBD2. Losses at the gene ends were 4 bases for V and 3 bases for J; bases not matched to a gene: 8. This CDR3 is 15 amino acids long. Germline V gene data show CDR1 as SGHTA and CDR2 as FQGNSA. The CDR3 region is CASSSPAGARYEQYF. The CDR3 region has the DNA TGTGCCAGCAGCTCCCCAGCGGGAGCCCGCTACGAGCAGTACTTC.

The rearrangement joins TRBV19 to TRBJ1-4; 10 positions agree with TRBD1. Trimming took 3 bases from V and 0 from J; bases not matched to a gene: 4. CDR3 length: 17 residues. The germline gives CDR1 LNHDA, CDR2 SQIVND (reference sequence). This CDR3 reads CASSIRQGAATNEKLFF. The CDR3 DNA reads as TGTGCCAGTAGTATCCGACAGGGGGCCGCAACTAATGAAAAACTGTTTTTT.

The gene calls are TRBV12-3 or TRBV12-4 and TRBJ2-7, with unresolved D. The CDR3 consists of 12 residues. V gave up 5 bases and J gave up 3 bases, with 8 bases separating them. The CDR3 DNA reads TGTGCCAGCAGTCCCTCAGTCTACGAGCAGTACTTC. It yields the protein CASSPSVYEQYF.

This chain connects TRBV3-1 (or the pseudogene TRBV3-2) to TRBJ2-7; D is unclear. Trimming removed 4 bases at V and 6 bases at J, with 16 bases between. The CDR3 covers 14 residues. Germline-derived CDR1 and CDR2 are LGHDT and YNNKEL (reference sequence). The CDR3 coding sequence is TGTGCCAGCAGCCCGGAACCAAGTATGGGCGAGCAGTACTTC. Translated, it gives CASSPEPSMGEQYF.